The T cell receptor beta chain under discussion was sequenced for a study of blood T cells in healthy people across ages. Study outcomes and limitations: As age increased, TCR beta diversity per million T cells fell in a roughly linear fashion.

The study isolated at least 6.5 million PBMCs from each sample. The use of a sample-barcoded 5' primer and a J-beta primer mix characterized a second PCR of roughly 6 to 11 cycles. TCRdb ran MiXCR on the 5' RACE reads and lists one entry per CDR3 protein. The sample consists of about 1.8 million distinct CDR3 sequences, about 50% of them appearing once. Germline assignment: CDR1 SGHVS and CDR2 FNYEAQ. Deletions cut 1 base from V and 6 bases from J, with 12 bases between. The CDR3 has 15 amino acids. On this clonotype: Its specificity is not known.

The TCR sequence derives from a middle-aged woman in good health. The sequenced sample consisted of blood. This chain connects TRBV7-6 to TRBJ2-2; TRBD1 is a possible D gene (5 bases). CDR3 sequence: CASSLVGRAAGELFF. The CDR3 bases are TGTGCCAGCAGCTTAGTTGGCAGGGCGGCCGGGGAGCTGTTTTTT.